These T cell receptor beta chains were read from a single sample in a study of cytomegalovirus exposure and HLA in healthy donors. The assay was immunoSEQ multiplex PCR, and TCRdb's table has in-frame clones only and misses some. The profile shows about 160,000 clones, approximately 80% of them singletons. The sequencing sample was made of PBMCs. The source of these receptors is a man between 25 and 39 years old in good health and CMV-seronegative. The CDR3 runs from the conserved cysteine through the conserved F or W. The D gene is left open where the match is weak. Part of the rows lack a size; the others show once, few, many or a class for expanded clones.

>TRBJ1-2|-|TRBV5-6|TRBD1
TGTGCCAGCAGCCCGGCCGGGACAGGGAATGGCTACACCTTC
CASSPAGTGNGYTF
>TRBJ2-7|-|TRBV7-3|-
TGTGCCAGCAGTTTCGGAGGAACCTACGAGCAGTACTTC
CASSFGGTYEQYF
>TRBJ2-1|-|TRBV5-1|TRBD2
TGCGCCAGCAGCTTGGGATCGAAGCGGGAGTATAACAATGAGCAGTTCTTC
CASSLGSKREYNNEQFF
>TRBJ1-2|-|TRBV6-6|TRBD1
TGTGCCAGCAGTTACCATACAGGGGGCGCGGATGGCTACACCTTC
CASSYHTGGADGYTF
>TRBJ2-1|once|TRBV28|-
TGTGCCAGCAGCTCCGACAGAGGCTCCTACAATGAGCAGTTCTTC
CASSSDRGSYNEQFF
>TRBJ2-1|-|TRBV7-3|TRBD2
TGTGCCAGCGCTTCTGCGGGGGGGCCGCGGGAGCAGTTCTTC
CASASAGGPREQFF
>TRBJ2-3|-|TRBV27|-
TGTGCCAGCAGTTCCGGGACTCGCCGCACAGATACGCAGTATTTT
CASSSGTRRTDTQYF
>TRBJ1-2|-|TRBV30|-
TGTGCCTGGAGTGTACGGAGGGGGGGTGGCTACACCTTC
CAWSVRRGGGYTF
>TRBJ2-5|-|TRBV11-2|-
TGTGCCAGCAGCCCCCGAAGGCGGGACCCCGGGTACGAAGAGACCCAGTACTTC
CASSPRRRDPGYEETQYF
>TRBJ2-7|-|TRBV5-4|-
TGTGCCAGCCGGCGGGACAGCTCCTACGAGCAGTACTTC
CASRRDSSYEQYF
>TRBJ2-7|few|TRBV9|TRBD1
TGTGCCAGCAGCGTAGATGTTCAGGGGGCCTACGAGCAGTACTTC
CASSVDVQGAYEQYF
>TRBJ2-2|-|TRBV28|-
TGTGCCAGCAGTTTTCGACAGGCGAGCACCGGGGAGCTGTTTTTT
CASSFRQASTGELFF
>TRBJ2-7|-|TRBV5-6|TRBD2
TGTGCCAGCAGCTTGGAGATAGCGGGAGGTCTCCCCTCCTACGAGCAGTACTTC
CASSLEIAGGLPSYEQYF
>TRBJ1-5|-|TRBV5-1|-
TGCGCCAGCAGCTTTTCAGGGGACGGCAATCAGCCCCAGCATTTT
CASSFSGDGNQPQHF
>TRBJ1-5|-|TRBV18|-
TGTGCCAGCTCAGACCTCGAAGCCGCAGGGGCCCCGAATCAGCCCCAGCATTTT
CASSDLEAAGAPNQPQHF
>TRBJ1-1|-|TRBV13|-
TGTGCCAGCAGCTTATCGCGGAGGGAAGCTTTCTTT
CASSLSRREAFF
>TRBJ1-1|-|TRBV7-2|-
TGTGCCAGCAGCTTAAACAGGGCGGGCACTGAAGCTTTCTTT
CASSLNRAGTEAFF